The 18 T cell receptor beta chains below all came from one sample that was sequenced in a study of blood T cell repertoires in COVID-19. Repertoires were generated with immunoSEQ multiplex PCR, while TCRdb's copy carries only in-frame clones and drops some. The sample holds a few hundred thousand clones, 70% to 90% seen once. Material: peripheral blood. The receptors derive from a human donor in a cohort sampled during active COVID-19.

The chain uses TRBV6-6 and TRBJ1-5; D may be TRBD1 (5 bases). CDR3 length equals 13 residues. Germline assignment: CDR1 MNHNY and CDR2 SVGAGI (reference sequence). Trimming took off 8 bases at V and 3 bases at J, with 11 bases between the two ends. The CDR3 nucleotides read TGTGCCAGCGAAGGGGATAACAATCAGCCCCAGCATTTT. Protein sequence: CASEGDNNQPQHF.

The sample holds a few counts of this clone. The chain combines TRBV3-1 (or the pseudogene TRBV3-2) with TRBJ2-7; no reliable D call. The V gene's germline CDR1 is LGHDT and CDR2 YNNKEL (reference sequence). Trimming removed 5 bases at V and 2 bases at J, with 16 bases between. The CDR3 runs 15 residues. CDR3 protein: CASSSWPQNTYEQYF. The CDR3 bases are TGTGCCAGCAGCTCATGGCCCCAGAATACCTACGAGCAGTACTTC.

The sample holds a few counts of this clone. This chain links TRBV30 with TRBJ2-3, with 12 positions matching TRBD2. The ends lost 5 bases at V and 3 bases at J; junction bases unmatched: 3. The CDR3 has 14 residues. Per germline, CDR1 GTSNPN and CDR2 SVGIG (reference sequence). CDR3 region: CAWGLAGRTDTQYF. CDR3 sequence (DNA): TGTGCCTGGGGACTAGCGGGGCGTACAGATACGCAGTATTTT.

The rearrangement uses TRBV15 and TRBJ2-1; 7 bases line up with TRBD1. V shed 5 bases and J 2 bases; nucleotides not matched to a gene: 3. The CDR3 is made up of 14 amino acids. Per the germline V gene, CDR1 is LNHNV and CDR2 is YYDKDF (reference sequence). CDR3 loop: CATSLTGTYNEQFF. CDR3 in DNA: TGTGCCACCAGCCTGACAGGGACCTACAATGAGCAGTTCTTC.

This chain links TRBV10-3 with TRBJ2-7, with TRBD1 matching over 9 bases. Germline CDR1 is ENHRY and CDR2 is SYGVKD. The ends lost 6 bases at V and 5 bases at J; junction bases unmatched: 8. The CDR3 sequence is 14 residues long. The CDR3 region has the DNA TGTGCCATCAGGATAGAGGGACAGGGCGACGAGCAGTACTTC. This encodes CAIRIEGQGDEQYF.

V and J are TRBV19 and TRBJ1-5; D uncertain. The germline V gene encodes CDR1 LNHDA and CDR2 SQIVND (reference sequence). V lost 2 bases, J lost 4 bases, and 6 bases lay in between. The CDR3 contains 13 residues. CDR3 loop: CASSIWQNQPQHF. In nucleotides, the CDR3 is TGTGCCAGTAGTATATGGCAGAATCAGCCCCAGCATTTT.

The chain is built from TRBV27 and TRBJ2-7; D possibly corresponds to TRBD2 (5 bases). The V gene's germline CDR1 is MNHEY and CDR2 SMNVEV (reference sequence). The CDR3 loop spans 18 amino acids. Trimming shortened V by 5 bases and J by 4 bases, and 27 bases separated the two germline ends. The CDR3 nucleotides read TGTGCCAGCAGTCCCCCCTTAGTAGACGGGGTCGAGAGTTACGAGCAGTACTTC. Protein product: CASSPPLVDGVESYEQYF.

V gene TRBV19 combines with J gene TRBJ1-2; TRBD1 agrees at 10 bases. Unmatched junction bases numbered 1, after V lost 4 bases and J lost 5 bases. Germline assignment: CDR1 LNHDA and CDR2 SQIVND (reference sequence). The CDR3 totals 13 residues. DNA for the CDR3: TGTGCCAGTAGTAGACAGGGGGCATATGGCTACACCTTC. Translated: CASSRQGAYGYTF.

The genes are TRBV5-4 and TRBJ1-1; maybe TRBD1 (6 bases). V dropped 4 bases and J dropped 1 base, with 11 bases sitting between them. The CDR3 extends over 14 amino acids. Germline CDR1 is SGHNT and CDR2 is YYREEE (reference sequence). CDR3 sequence reads: CASSQGQENTEAFF. The CDR3 DNA sequence: TGTGCCAGCAGCCAGGGACAAGAGAACACTGAAGCTTTCTTT.

In its sample, this clone was seen once. The rearrangement joins TRBV9 to TRBJ1-3; D unclear. The CDR3 loop spans 15 amino acids. The V and J ends lost 3 bases and 0 bases respectively, with 10 bases between them. Germline CDR1 and CDR2: SGDLS and YYNGEE. CDR3 in amino acids: CASSDPEGSGNTIYF. CDR3 nucleotides: TGTGCCAGCAGCGACCCCGAGGGCTCTGGAAACACCATATATTTT.

The DNA for the CDR3 is TGTGCCAGCACTGCGGGCGATTATAGCAATCAGCCCCAGCATTTT. This translates into CASTAGDYSNQPQHF. V is TRBV2 and J is TRBJ1-5; D gene uncertain. V was clipped by 7 bases and J by 0 bases, with 13 bases between them. Germline CDR1 reads SNHLY; CDR2 reads FYNNEI. This CDR3 region has 15 residues.

V usage is TRBV18 and J usage is TRBJ1-2, with 7 bases matching TRBD1. The junction had 11 bases not matched to a gene; V was cut back by 6 bases and J by 4 bases. CDR3 length equals 15 residues. Germline CDR1 reads KGHSH; CDR2 reads LQKENI. The CDR3 DNA follows: TGTGCCAGCTCTCCGAACAACAGGGGTGGCTATGGCTACACCTTC. It specifies CASSPNNRGGYGYTF. Full variable domain (remainder filled in from reference TRBV18 and TRBJ1-2): NAGVMQNPRHLVRRRGQEARLRCSPMKGHSHVYWYRQLPEEGLKFMVYLQKENIIDESGMPKERFSAEFPKEGPSILRIQQVVRGDSAAYFCASSPNNRGGYGYTFGSGTRLTVV.

The CDR3, as DNA: TGTGCCAGCAGTGATACTCCGGACCGGGGGGGGTTTAATGAGCAGTTCTTC. It translates to CASSDTPDRGGFNEQFF. The gene calls are TRBV25-1 and TRBJ2-1; 8 bases are a match to TRBD2. CDR1 MGHDK and CDR2 SYGVNS come from the germline V gene. The CDR3 covers 17 residues. The J segment lost 7 bases and the V segment lost 3 bases, leaving 14 bases of the junction unmatched.

The chain uses TRBV7-9 and TRBJ2-7, with TRBD1 as a possible D gene (6 bases). The CDR3 consists of 14 residues. V lost 6 bases and J lost 0, with 12 bases in between. CDR1 and CDR2 (germline): SEHNR, FQNEAQ (reference sequence). CDR3 residues: CASSGQKSSYEQYF. CDR3 sequence (DNA): TGTGCCAGCAGTGGACAGAAGAGCTCCTACGAGCAGTACTTC.

This rearrangement joins TRBV5-6 to TRBJ2-7; 7 bases line up with TRBD1. Germline-derived CDR1 and CDR2 are SGHDT and YYEEEE. The CDR3 covers 13 residues. Losses at the gene ends were 0 bases for V and 6 bases for J; bases not matched to a gene: 3. The CDR3 reads CASSLGDRVEQYF. In DNA form, the CDR3 reads TGTGCCAGCAGCTTGGGCGACAGGGTCGAGCAGTACTTC.

V usage is TRBV6-5 and J usage is TRBJ1-2; weak D call: TRBD1 (6 bases). From germline, CDR1 is MNHEY and CDR2 SVGAGI. Trimming stripped 5 bases from V and 2 bases from J, with 9 bases between. This CDR3 is 13 amino acids long. The CDR3 here is CASSNRENYGYTF. The DNA for the CDR3 is TGTGCCAGCAGTAACAGGGAGAACTATGGCTACACCTTC.

J is TRBJ1-4 and V is TRBV9, with TRBD1 identical over 8 bases. CDR1 and CDR2 (germline): SGDLS, YYNGEE. CDR3 size: 15 residues. V was pared by 4 bases and J by 6 bases, with 8 bases of the junction left unmatched. CDR3 nucleotides: TGTGCCAGCAGCAACACAGGGGGAAGTTATGAAAAACTGTTTTTT. It codes for CASSNTGGSYEKLFF.

This chain connects TRBV7-9 to TRBJ2-7, with D possibly TRBD2 on 5 matching bases. This CDR3 spans 18 amino acids. Germline V gene lookup returns CDR1 SEHNR and CDR2 FQNEAQ (reference sequence). Trimming pared 3 bases from V and 4 bases from J, leaving 25 bases between. CDR3 amino acids: CASSFIGQPGAALYEQYF. The CDR3 DNA is TGTGCCAGCAGCTTTATAGGCCAACCCGGAGCGGCCCTATACGAGCAGTACTTC.